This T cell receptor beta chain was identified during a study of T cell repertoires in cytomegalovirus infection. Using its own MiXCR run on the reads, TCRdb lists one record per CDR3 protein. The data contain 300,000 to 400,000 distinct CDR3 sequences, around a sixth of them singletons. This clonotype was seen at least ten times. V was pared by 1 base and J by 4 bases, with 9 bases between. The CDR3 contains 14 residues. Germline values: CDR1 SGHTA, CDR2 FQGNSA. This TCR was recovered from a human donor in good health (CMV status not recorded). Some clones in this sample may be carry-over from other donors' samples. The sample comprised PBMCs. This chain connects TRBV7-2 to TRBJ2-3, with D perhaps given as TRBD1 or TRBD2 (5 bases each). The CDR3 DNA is TGTGCCAGCAGCTTAGTGGTGGGGGCAGATACGCAGTATTTT. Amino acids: CASSLVVGADTQYF.